These 18 T cell receptor beta chains were all obtained from the same sample, sequenced in a study of blood T cell repertoires in COVID-19 (dated by TCRdb to the early 2020s). The library was generated by the immunoSEQ multiplex PCR assay. TCRdb mirrors the immuneACCESS table, restricted to in-frame sequences. Some clones are absent from its copies; in checked studies, under half trace to an unresolved V gene, and the reason for the others is unknown. The table for this sample lists fewer than 250,000 clones; around four fifths of them were counted only once. The ten largest clonotypes hold 4.8% of the sample. The sequenced sample was PBMCs or T cells enriched from blood (not recorded which). The receptor set was obtained from a woman aged 50 to 65 who had been exposed to COVID-19.

CDR3 in amino acids: CSVDARDRGVETQYF. The CDR3, as DNA: TGCAGCGTAGATGCCCGGGACAGGGGTGTAGAGACCCAGTACTTC. The J gene is TRBJ2-5, the V gene TRBV29-1, with 10 bases that match TRBD1. J lost 4 bases, V lost 6 bases, and 11 bases had no gene match. The CDR3 is 15 residues long. Germline-derived CDR1 and CDR2 are SQVTM and ANQGSEA.

This clone came up once. The V and J genes are TRBV3-1 (or the pseudogene TRBV3-2) and TRBJ1-1; D gene ambiguous. The CDR3 has 13 amino acids. V was trimmed by 4 bases and J by 8 bases, leaving 14 bases between them. CDR1 is LGHDT and CDR2 is YNNKEL in the germline V gene (reference sequence). The CDR3 nucleotides read TGTGCCAGCAGCCCTTCCGGGGTCGGCGAAGCTTTCTTT. Protein: CASSPSGVGEAFF.

This sequence joins TRBV5-1 and TRBJ1-1; 10 positions agree with TRBD1. Germline V gene lookup returns CDR1 SGHRS and CDR2 YFSETQ. Unmatched junction bases numbered 5, after V lost 2 bases and J lost 1 base. This CDR3 comprises 16 residues. As DNA, the CDR3 is TGCGCCAGCAGCTTCGGGACAGGGGTAGGGAACACTGAAGCTTTCTTT. This encodes CASSFGTGVGNTEAFF. Looking up the rest from reference TRBV5-1 and TRBJ1-1 gives the full variable domain: KAGVTQTPRYLIKTRGQQVTLSCSPISGHRSVSWYQQTPGQGLQFLFEYFSETQRNKGNFPGRFSGRQFSNSRSEMNVSTLELGDSALYLCASSFGTGVGNTEAFFGQGTRLTVV.

The V call is TRBV5-4, the J call TRBJ1-1; 7 nucleotides line up with TRBD1. V shed 2 bases, J shed 0 bases, and the junction held 4 bases outside the gene matches. The CDR3 has 15 amino acids. Germline assignment: CDR1 SGHNT and CDR2 YYREEE (reference sequence). CDR3 coding DNA: TGTGCCAGCAGCTTCGGGACAGACATGAACACTGAAGCTTTCTTT. Encoded protein: CASSFGTDMNTEAFF.

The chain recombines TRBV7-8 with TRBJ2-5; 14 bases map to TRBD2. The length of the CDR3 is 18 residues. V lost 7 bases, J lost 5 bases, and 15 bases stayed unmatched. The germline gives CDR1 SGHVS, CDR2 FQNEAQ. For the CDR3, the DNA is TGTGCCAGCACCTGGGGACTAGCGGGGGCCCGTTCAGTTGAGACCCAGTACTTC. It is translated as CASTWGLAGARSVETQYF.

Only a few counts were recorded for this clone. This sequence joins TRBV19 and TRBJ1-5; perhaps TRBD1 as D (5 bases). The V end was cut by 3 bases, the J end by 1 base, with 10 bases between. The germline V gene encodes CDR1 LNHDA and CDR2 SQIVND (reference sequence). The CDR3 is 15 amino acids. The CDR3 bases are TGTGCCAGTAGTATCGACGGGGGGAGCAATCAGCCCCAGCATTTT. Translating gives CASSIDGGSNQPQHF.

For the CDR3, the DNA is TGTGCCAGTAGCACGACGGCGGGGAATTCACCCCTCCACTTT. Protein: CASSTTAGNSPLHF. The genes are TRBV19 and TRBJ1-6; no reliable D call. CDR1 and CDR2 from the germline V gene are LNHDA and SQIVND (reference sequence). CDR3 size: 14 residues. V was trimmed by 6 bases and J by 7 bases, leaving 13 bases between them.

The chain employs TRBV7-9 and TRBJ1-2; 9 positions agree with TRBD1. Germline V CDR1 and CDR2: SEHNR, FQNEAQ (reference sequence). V lost 5 bases to trimming and J lost 7 bases; unmatched junction nucleotides: 5. CDR3 size: 13 residues. For the CDR3, the DNA is TGTGCCAGCAGCCGGACAGGGGTGGGTGGCTACACCTTC. Its translation: CASSRTGVGGYTF.

The chain employs TRBV11-2 and TRBJ2-7; D may be TRBD2 (6 bases). Trimming stripped 3 bases from V and 0 bases from J, with 18 bases between. The germline gives CDR1 SGHAT, CDR2 FQNNGV. The CDR3 totals 17 residues. CDR3 DNA: TGTGCCAGCAGCTTGGGGGGTCAGGGCCTGAGCTCCTACGAGCAGTACTTC. It is translated as CASSLGGQGLSSYEQYF. Full variable domain (missing parts from reference TRBV11-2 and TRBJ2-7): EAGVAQSPRYKIIEKRQSVAFWCNPISGHATLYWYQQILGQGPKLLIQFQNNGVVDDSQLPKDRFSAERLKGVDSTLKIQPAKLEDSAVYLCASSLGGQGLSSYEQYFGPGTRLTVT.

The rearrangement uses TRBV5-1 and TRBJ2-5; 8 bases match TRBD2. This CDR3 has 14 residues. CDR1 is SGHRS and CDR2 is YFSETQ in the germline V gene. Trimming removed 4 bases from V and 1 base from J; junction bases left unmatched: 3. The CDR3 coding sequence is TGCGCCAGCAGCCGCGGGGGGTCCCAAGAGACCCAGTACTTC. Translated: CASSRGGSQETQYF.

The genes are TRBV6-5 and TRBJ2-7, with TRBD1 matching over 7 bases. The CDR3 sequence is 13 residues long. Germline V gives CDR1 MNHEY, CDR2 SVGAGI. J was trimmed by 2 bases and V by 8 bases; bases with no gene match: 6. The CDR3 nucleotides read TGTGCCAGCGCAAGAGGGGGCGCCTACGAGCAGTACTTC. Protein: CASARGGAYEQYF.

The chain is built from TRBV19 and TRBJ2-3, with D possibly being TRBD1 (6 bases). Germline loops: CDR1 LNHDA, CDR2 SQIVND (reference sequence). The CDR3 spans 15 residues. V was shortened by 10 bases and J by 1 base, with 18 bases between the two germline ends. CDR3 loop: CATRRGSGRTDTQYF. The CDR3 DNA is TGTGCCACCCGAAGGGGGAGCGGACGCACAGATACGCAGTATTTT.

The chain combines TRBV5-4 with TRBJ2-6; no clear D gene. CDR1 is SGHNT, CDR2 YYREEE, per germline (reference sequence). Trimming stripped 2 bases from V and 2 bases from J, with 2 bases between. CDR3 length: 13 amino acids. The CDR3 bases are TGTGCCAGCAGCTTTACTGGGGCCAACGTCCTGACTTTC. Protein product: CASSFTGANVLTF.

The CDR3 is CASSPETVSTEAFF. The CDR3 DNA sequence: TGTGCCAGCTCACCAGAGACAGTGAGCACTGAAGCTTTCTTT. V usage is TRBV18 and J usage is TRBJ1-1, with D possibly being TRBD1 (5 bases). The germline V gene encodes CDR1 KGHSH and CDR2 LQKENI. This CDR3 contains 14 residues. V shed 2 bases and J shed 4 bases, with 11 bases lying between them.

This chain connects TRBV6-5 to TRBJ2-7, with 7 bases aligning to TRBD1. Germline CDR1 MNHEY, CDR2 SVGAGI. V lost 6 bases, J lost 9 bases, and 5 bases stayed unmatched. The CDR3 spans 11 residues. The CDR3 spells CASSPGGGQYF. CDR3 coding DNA: TGTGCCAGCAGCCCAGGGGGTGGGCAGTACTTC.

The chain recombines TRBV3-1 (or the pseudogene TRBV3-2) with TRBJ1-5; maybe TRBD1 (6 bases). The CDR3 extends over 15 amino acids. Germline V CDR1 and CDR2: LGHDT, YNNKEL (reference sequence). Trimming shortened V by 5 bases and J by 6 bases, and 17 bases separated the two germline ends. In nucleotides, the CDR3 is TGTGCCAGCAGCGCCAGTAGGGGGGAGGGTCAGCCCCAGCATTTT. Translation: CASSASRGEGQPQHF.

The chain has TRBV3-1 (or the pseudogene TRBV3-2) and TRBJ1-1, with D uncertain. CDR1 and CDR2 (germline): LGHDT, YNNKEL (reference sequence). The CDR3 is 14 residues long. Between the trimmed V and J ends, which lost 0 bases and 0 bases, there was a span of 5 bases. The CDR3 nucleotides are TGTGCCAGCAGCCAAGATCTAGTGAACACTGAAGCTTTCTTT. It encodes CASSQDLVNTEAFF.

V and J are TRBV12-3 or TRBV12-4 and TRBJ1-1; D is ambiguous. The length of the CDR3 is 12 residues. Trimming took off 2 bases at V and 6 bases at J, with 7 bases between the two ends. CDR3 bases: TGTGCCAGCAGTTTACCGGTCTCTGAAGCTTTCTTT. Its translation is CASSLPVSEAFF.